The next 27 T cell receptor beta chains were all read from a single sample in a study of cytomegalovirus exposure and HLA in healthy donors. The primer mix had 60 Vbeta and 13 Jbeta primers. The repertoire was sequenced with immunoSEQ multiplex PCR; TCRdb's copy has only in-frame clones and lacks some. Its clone listing holds 80,000 or so clones. The source material was PBMCs. All receptors derive from a man in his forties or fifties in good health and CMV-seropositive.

The genes are TRBV10-1 and TRBJ2-3; no reliable D call. Germline V CDR1 and CDR2: WNHNN, SYGVQD (reference sequence). The CDR3 has 11 amino acids. Trimming shortened V by 10 bases and J by 0 bases, and 5 bases separated the two germline ends. The DNA of the CDR3 is TGCGCCACCCGGAGCACAGATACGCAGTATTTT. Translated, it gives CATRSTDTQYF.

The chain has TRBV27 and TRBJ1-2; TRBD1 agrees at 7 bases. Germline V CDR1 and CDR2: MNHEY, SMNVEV (reference sequence). The CDR3 is made up of 14 amino acids. V shed 6 bases, J shed 3 bases, and the junction held 7 bases outside the gene matches. The CDR3 bases are TGTGCCAGCAGGAGGGGACAGTCCTACTATGGCTACACCTTC. It yields the protein CASRRGQSYYGYTF.

This chain connects TRBV18 to TRBJ1-1; unclear D gene. The CDR3 covers 11 residues. With 5 bases removed from V and 6 bases from J, the gap between germline ends came to 7 bases. Germline CDR1 reads KGHSH; CDR2 reads LQKENI. This CDR3 reads CASSREAEAFF. Here the CDR3 DNA reads TGTGCCAGCTCAAGGGAGGCTGAAGCTTTCTTT.

The gene calls are TRBV19 and TRBJ2-6; D is perhaps TRBD1 (6 bases). Germline V gives CDR1 LNHDA, CDR2 SQIVND (reference sequence). The CDR3 totals 16 residues. V was shortened by 10 bases and J by 1 base, with 17 bases between the two germline ends. CDR3 nucleotides: TGTGCCACCGTGACAGGAGGCGGATCTGGGGCCAACGTCCTGACTTTC. Its translation: CATVTGGGSGANVLTF.

The chain links TRBV11-2 to TRBJ2-5; D gene uncertain. The CDR3 totals 11 residues. V dropped 4 bases and J dropped 5 bases, with 5 bases sitting between them. Germline CDR1 reads SGHAT; CDR2 reads FQNNGV. CDR3 in DNA: TGTGCCAGCAGCTCCGGGGAGACCCAGTACTTC. It translates to CASSSGETQYF.

CDR3 nucleotides: TGTGCCAGCCAACAGGGGAGGTTAGGGAACTATGGCTACACCTTC. Protein sequence: CASQQGRLGNYGYTF. The V and J genes are TRBV6-1 and TRBJ1-2; 7 bases are shared with TRBD1. The germline V gene has CDR1 MNHNS and CDR2 SASEGT. There are 15 residues in the CDR3. J was trimmed by 2 bases and V by 8 bases; bases with no gene match: 11.

This chain connects TRBV9 to TRBJ2-7; 10 bases map to TRBD2. Germline assignment: CDR1 SGDLS and CDR2 YYNGEE. The CDR3 has 15 residues. J was trimmed by 4 bases and V by 1 base; bases with no gene match: 5. This CDR3 is CASSVSSGSGYEQYF. The CDR3 DNA reads TGTGCCAGCAGCGTATCTAGCGGGAGTGGGTACGAGCAGTACTTC.

This chain links TRBV5-5 with TRBJ2-4; TRBD2 is a possible D gene (5 bases). V was trimmed by 4 bases and J by 10 bases, leaving 9 bases between them. The CDR3 sequence is 11 residues long. Germline lookup yields CDR1 SGHKS and CDR2 YYEKEE (reference sequence). For the CDR3, the DNA is TGTGCCAGCAGCCTCGGACTTATTCAGTACTTC. The encoded protein is CASSLGLIQYF.

The rearrangement links TRBV9 to TRBJ2-3, with D tentatively TRBD2 (6 bases). Germline CDR1 reads SGDLS; CDR2 reads YYNGEE. This CDR3 comprises 12 residues. The ends were cut back, 0 bases at V and 9 bases at J, with 8 bases in the middle. The CDR3 spells CASSVVGGTQYF. Here the CDR3 DNA reads TGTGCCAGCAGCGTAGTGGGGGGAACGCAGTATTTT.

This chain uses TRBV9 with TRBJ1-1; perhaps TRBD1 as D (6 bases). The CDR3 contains 13 residues. Germline loops: CDR1 SGDLS, CDR2 YYNGEE. Trimming removed 2 bases from V and 7 bases from J, with 12 bases in between. The CDR3 DNA sequence: TGTGCCAGCAGCGTCGGGACAAGCAGTGAAGCTTTCTTT. Its translation is CASSVGTSSEAFF.

With respect to this clone: Other DNA variants within this sample encode the same CDR3. The chain is built from TRBV5-8 and TRBJ1-1; 9 bases fit TRBD1. Germline values: CDR1 SGHTS, CDR2 YDEGEE. CDR3 length: 15 amino acids. J gave up 4 bases and V 2 bases, and 6 bases lay outside the gene matches. CDR3 loop: CASSLGQGLSTEAFF. The CDR3 DNA reads as TGTGCCAGCAGCTTAGGACAGGGGTTGAGCACTGAAGCTTTCTTT.

This sequence joins TRBV20-1 and TRBJ2-7; 7 nucleotides line up with TRBD1. This CDR3 spans 10 amino acids. CDR1 is DFQATT, CDR2 SNEGSKA, per germline (reference sequence). The CDR3 protein is CSAAGTDFVV. For the CDR3, the DNA is TGCAGTGCTGCCGGGACAGATTTCGTCGTC.

V usage is TRBV6-1 and J usage is TRBJ2-3; the D is unclear. Per the germline V gene, CDR1 is MNHNS and CDR2 is SASEGT. The CDR3 is made up of 12 amino acids. V was cut by 7 bases and J by 1 base, with 6 bases left in between. This chain's CDR3 is CASTLRTDTQYF. The CDR3 region has the DNA TGTGCCAGCACCCTTCGCACAGATACGCAGTATTTT.

The gene calls are TRBV6-6 and TRBJ1-1, with 8 bases lining up with TRBD1. In germline, CDR1 is MNHNY, CDR2 SVGAGI (reference sequence). After removal of 7 bases from V and 4 bases from J, the junction contained 11 bases not matched to a gene. The CDR3 spans 15 residues. The CDR3 sequence: CASTYQGAGSTEAFF. DNA for the CDR3: TGTGCCAGCACCTATCAGGGGGCTGGAAGCACTGAAGCTTTCTTT.

The chain uses TRBV10-3 and TRBJ2-2, with 11 bases aligning to TRBD1. The germline CDR1 and CDR2 sequences are ENHRY and SYGVKD. V lost 8 bases and J lost 6; bases outside the gene matches: 14. The CDR3 sequence is 17 residues long. CDR3: CAIGLLPGQGGAGELFF. The CDR3 bases are TGTGCCATCGGGCTTTTACCGGGACAGGGGGGCGCCGGGGAGCTGTTTTTT.

The chain joins TRBV14 to TRBJ2-5; D remains unclear. Germline CDR1 is SGHDN and CDR2 is FVKESK. The CDR3 is 11 residues long. V was pared by 4 bases and J by 7 bases, with 7 bases between. The CDR3 spells CASSRLGTQYF. The CDR3 bases are TGTGCCAGCAGCCGTCTCGGGACCCAGTACTTC.

The rearrangement links TRBV29-1 to TRBJ1-1; the match to TRBD1 covers 9 bases. The CDR3 extends over 12 amino acids. Germline V lookup: CDR1 SQVTM, CDR2 ANQGSEA. V lost 6 bases, J lost 7 bases, and 6 bases stayed unmatched. The CDR3 sequence is CSVAGQGHEAFF. The CDR3 nucleotides read TGCAGCGTCGCCGGACAGGGGCATGAAGCTTTCTTT. Combining the CDR3 with reference TRBV29-1 and TRBJ1-1 gives the whole variable domain SAVISQKPSRDICQRGTSLTIQCQVDSQVTMMFWYRQQPGQSLTLIATANQGSEATYESGFVIDKFPISRPNLTFSTLTVSNMSPEDSSIYLCSVAGQGHEAFFGQGTRLTVV.

V gene TRBV23-1 combines with J gene TRBJ2-3; 8 nucleotides match TRBD1. TRBV23-1 is an ORF; its function is uncertain. There are 12 residues in the CDR3. J was trimmed by 4 bases and V by 9 bases; bases with no gene match: 3. The CDR3 DNA reads TGCGCCAGTCGGACAGGGTCAGATACGCAGTATTTT. This translates into CASRTGSDTQYF.

The J gene is TRBJ2-3, the V gene TRBV10-3, with a tentative D call TRBD1 (6 bases). Trimming cost V 3 bases and J 2 bases, with 12 bases left between them. The CDR3 spans 15 residues. The germline V gene encodes CDR1 ENHRY and CDR2 SYGVKD. CDR3 coding DNA: TGTGCCATCAGTGAAGACAGGTATTACACAGATACGCAGTATTTT. The encoded protein is CAISEDRYYTDTQYF.

V usage is TRBV18 and J usage is TRBJ2-1, with 8 bases matching TRBD2. Germline V gene sequence: CDR1 KGHSH, CDR2 LQKENI. The V and J ends lost 3 bases and 2 bases, in that order; junction bases with no gene match: 3. This CDR3 region has 15 residues. The CDR3, as DNA: TGTGCCAGCTCACCGGGACTAGGGGCCTACAATGAGCAGTTCTTC. Its protein product is CASSPGLGAYNEQFF. Supplemented by reference TRBV18 and TRBJ2-1, the full variable domain reads NAGVMQNPRHLVRRRGQEARLRCSPMKGHSHVYWYRQLPEEGLKFMVYLQKENIIDESGMPKERFSAEFPKEGPSILRIQQVVRGDSAAYFCASSPGLGAYNEQFFGPGTRLTVL.

The J gene is TRBJ2-5, the V gene TRBV6-6; TRBD1 might be the D (5 bases). Germline V gives CDR1 MNHNY, CDR2 SVGAGI (reference sequence). The CDR3 consists of 14 residues. Trimming cost V 2 bases and J 5 bases, with 12 bases left between them. CDR3 nucleotides: TGTGCCAGCAGTTACGGGCAGGGTATCGAGACCCAGTACTTC. Protein sequence: CASSYGQGIETQYF.

The chain combines TRBV6-1 with TRBJ1-2; D ambiguous. The CDR3 loop spans 13 amino acids. CDR1 MNHNS and CDR2 SASEGT come from the germline V gene. The ends were cut back, 6 bases at V and 1 base at J, with 9 bases in the middle. The CDR3 reads CASSSGDNYGYTF. CDR3 in DNA: TGTGCCAGCAGCTCCGGGGATAACTATGGCTACACCTTC.

CDR3 nucleotides: TGTGCCAGCAGAGGGGCTTTGGACACTGAAGCTTTCTTT. It specifies CASRGALDTEAFF. The chain couples TRBV6-1 to TRBJ1-1; D is possibly TRBD1 (5 bases). Germline lookup yields CDR1 MNHNS and CDR2 SASEGT. Trimming cost V 6 bases and J 3 bases, with 11 bases left between them. CDR3 length: 13 residues.

About this clone itself: Other nucleotide sequences from this sample produce the same CDR3. V is TRBV27 and J is TRBJ2-5; TRBD1 is a possible D gene (6 bases). The CDR3 loop spans 13 amino acids. Trimming cost V 6 bases and J 1 base, with 9 bases left between them. Germline loops: CDR1 MNHEY, CDR2 SMNVEV (reference sequence). The CDR3 DNA reads as TGTGCCAGCAGATTACAGGGCCAAGAGACCCAGTACTTC. Amino acids: CASRLQGQETQYF.

V and J are TRBV6-1 and TRBJ1-5; possibly TRBD1 for D (5 bases). CDR1 and CDR2 (germline): MNHNS, SASEGT. Trimming shortened V by 5 bases and J by 6 bases, and 14 bases separated the two germline ends. This CDR3 spans 14 amino acids. CDR3 sequence: CASSRSREPQPQHF. The CDR3 region has the DNA TGTGCCAGCAGTAGAAGCAGGGAACCTCAGCCCCAGCATTTT.

The rearrangement uses TRBV14 and TRBJ1-6; TRBD1 might be the D (6 bases). This CDR3 has 14 amino acids. Germline-derived CDR1 and CDR2 are SGHDN and FVKESK. The V and J ends lost 6 bases and 9 bases respectively, with 15 bases between them. CDR3 in amino acids: CASRHREGVSPLHF. The CDR3 DNA sequence: TGTGCCAGCAGGCACAGGGAGGGAGTTTCACCCCTCCACTTT.

CDR3 region: CASSFNIAGELFF. CDR3 coding DNA: TGCGCCAGCAGCTTTAACATCGCCGGGGAGCTGTTTTTT. The V gene is TRBV5-1, the J gene TRBJ2-2; D not resolved. With 2 bases removed from V and 6 bases from J, the gap between germline ends came to 8 bases. Germline V gene data show CDR1 as SGHRS and CDR2 as YFSETQ. CDR3 length: 13 residues.